One TCR beta chain is described in this entry. Trimming removed 10 bases from V and 5 bases from J, with 18 bases in between. Germline CDR1 reads SGHNT; CDR2 reads YYREEE (reference sequence). The CDR3 extends over 13 amino acids. The sample is drawn from a study of shared clonotypes between healthy human individuals. For the study at large: There were three CD4 naive, three CD4 memory, two CD8 naive and one CD8 memory plates per donor.

Here immunoSEQ multiplex PCR was the method, and the copy in TCRdb shows in-frame clones only, minus some. The data contain around 690,000 clones, less than 95% of them singletons. The specimen was memory CD8+ T cells from PBMCs. The subset is: CD45RO+ cells pooled with CCR7-negative TemRA cells. The source of this sequence is a man aged 18 to 30 in good health. Some clones in this sample may be carry-over from other donors' samples. The chain is built from TRBV5-4 and TRBJ2-5; D remains ambiguous. Written as DNA, the CDR3 is TGTGCCTACGATGGGTCGGTGGGGGAGACCCAGTACTTC. Translation gives CAYDGSVGETQYF.